The TCR beta chain described here comes from a study of T cells after yellow fever vaccination (dated by TCRdb to between 2017 and 2020). Broadly, across the study: The SMART-Seq v4 Ultra Low Input RNA kit was used to prepare libraries from fractions with low cell numbers. The cohort comprised two healthy male donors, one aged 18 to 30 and one aged 30 to 40 years. To track T-cell clones before and after primary and booster YFV17D yellow fever vaccination, bulk TCR alpha and beta repertoires were sequenced longitudinally. Blood samples were taken at several timepoints before and after primary and secondary immunization, and bulk PBMC replicates and cell subsets were isolated.

Taken with the paper, the label for treatment or condition translates to: live attenuated yellow fever vaccine strain. At each blood-draw timepoint, two biological replicates of bulk PBMCs were collected. A standard Ficoll-Paque protocol was used to isolate PBMCs from peripheral blood. TriZol was used to extract RNA from bulk PBMCs, from CD4 and CD8 fractions, and from dextramer-positive and dextramer-negative fractions. CDR1 and CDR2 are read off the germline V gene as MNHNS and SASEGT. V and J lose 8 bases and 1 base, and a span of 18 bases separates them. Including the terminal cysteine and phenylalanine, the CDR3 comprises 15 residues. CDR3 DNA only is kept here, 45 bases in frame from base 1. TCR cDNA was synthesized by 5'RACE template switching, which introduced a universal primer site and unique molecular identifiers. Priming for cDNA synthesis came from both the TCR alpha and TCR beta constant segments. Library amplification involved two PCR steps, and the second step added sample barcodes and sequencing adapters. Sequencing of the libraries was done on either Illumina HiSeq 2500 (2x100 bp) or NovaSeq (2x150 bp). Processing in the source paper ran as follows. MIGEC handled demultiplexing of reads and collapsing into UMI consensus sequences, while MiXCR performed V(D)J alignment. Clonotypes responding to the vaccine were identified with edgeR on replicate PBMC samples, with the criteria of FDR below 0.01 and a log2 fold change above 5 up to day 15. Each bulk clonotype was labeled CD4 or CD8 based on which sequenced repertoire, CD4 or CD8, contained the clonotype at higher abundance. The public sequencing data were trimmed at Q25 with fastp and processed into clonotypes with MiXCR by TCRdb, which kept only in-frame beta chains. Rows with a matching CDR3 protein are joined into one entry that keeps the most common DNA and genes. The V and J calls shown here were made by TCRdb, not taken from the authors' results. The sample table records a few hundred thousand distinct CDR3 sequences; more than 8.5% of these occur just once. The ten top clones hold about a sixth of the sample.

Broad study findings and their caveats: The study included only a couple of donors, which limits how far the findings can be generalized. A small share of clonotypes was detected in both CD4 and CD8 compartments, with the overlap likely arising from convergent recombination. Compared with the primary T-cell response, the secondary T-cell response was weaker but faster, peaking on day 5 rather than day 15. Computational filtering was needed because FACS-sorted repertoires could contain abundant contaminating clonotypes from the bulk population. Most clones expanded after primary vaccination (approximately 96% of CD4 and roughly 88% of CD8) were re-detected after the booster, suggesting that broad memory maintenance occurred.

This clonotype showed up just a few times. Its antigen target is currently unknown. The sample holds no much larger clone one base away, and base qualities are not on file. The sequencing here drew on PBMCs, taken on the day of the first yellow fever vaccination. Here the chain combines TRBV6-1 and TRBJ2-7; 5 matching bases give a weak D call of TRBD2. This TCR was recovered from a man between 18 and 35 years old who received the YFV17D yellow fever vaccine. The CDR3 protein is CASSRTLDLSYEQYF. The DNA reads as follows: TGTGCCAGCTCGCGGACTCTGGACTTATCCTACGAGCAGTACTTC.